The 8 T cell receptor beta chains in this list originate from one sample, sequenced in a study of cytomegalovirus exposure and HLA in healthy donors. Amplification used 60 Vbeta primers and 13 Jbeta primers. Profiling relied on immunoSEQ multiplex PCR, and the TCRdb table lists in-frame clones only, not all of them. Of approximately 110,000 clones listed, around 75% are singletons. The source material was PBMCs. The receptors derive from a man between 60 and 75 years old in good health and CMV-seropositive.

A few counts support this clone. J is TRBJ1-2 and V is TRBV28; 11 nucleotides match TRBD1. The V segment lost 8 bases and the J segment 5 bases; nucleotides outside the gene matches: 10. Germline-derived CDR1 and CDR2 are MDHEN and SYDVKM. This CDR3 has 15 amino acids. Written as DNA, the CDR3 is TGTGCCAGCTTCACACACGGGACAGGGGGTTATGGCTACACCTTC. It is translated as CASFTHGTGGYGYTF.

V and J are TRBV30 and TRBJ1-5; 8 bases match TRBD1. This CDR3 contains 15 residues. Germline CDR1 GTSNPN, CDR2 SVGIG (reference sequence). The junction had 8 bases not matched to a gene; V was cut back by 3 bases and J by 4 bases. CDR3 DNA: TGTGCCTGGAGCGACGGGACAGGTGCTAATCAGCCCCAGCATTTT. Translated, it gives CAWSDGTGANQPQHF. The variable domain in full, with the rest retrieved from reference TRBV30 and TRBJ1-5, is SQTIHQWPATLVQPVGSPLSLECTVEGTSNPNLYWYRQAAGRGLQLLFYSVGIGQISSEVPQNLSASRPQDRQFILSSKKLLLSDSGFYLCAWSDGTGANQPQHFGDGTRLSIL.

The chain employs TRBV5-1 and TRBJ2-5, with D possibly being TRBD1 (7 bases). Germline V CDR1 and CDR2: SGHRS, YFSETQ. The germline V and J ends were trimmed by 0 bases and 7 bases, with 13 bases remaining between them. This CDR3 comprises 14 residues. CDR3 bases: TGCGCCAGCAGCTTGGAGGGGGCCGGGGGGACCCAGTACTTC. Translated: CASSLEGAGGTQYF.

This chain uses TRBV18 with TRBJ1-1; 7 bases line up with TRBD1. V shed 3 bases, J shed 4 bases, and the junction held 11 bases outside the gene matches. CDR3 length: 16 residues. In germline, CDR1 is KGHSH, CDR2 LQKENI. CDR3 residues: CASSPTGTVPVTEAFF. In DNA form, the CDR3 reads TGTGCCAGCTCACCCACCGGGACAGTCCCGGTCACTGAAGCTTTCTTT.

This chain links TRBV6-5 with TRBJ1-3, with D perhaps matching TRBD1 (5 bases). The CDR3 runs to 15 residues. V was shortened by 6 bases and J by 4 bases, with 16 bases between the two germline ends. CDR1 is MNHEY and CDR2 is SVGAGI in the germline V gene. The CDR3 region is CASRNSGSSGNTIYF. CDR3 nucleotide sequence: TGTGCCAGCAGAAACTCAGGGTCTTCGGGAAACACCATATATTTT.

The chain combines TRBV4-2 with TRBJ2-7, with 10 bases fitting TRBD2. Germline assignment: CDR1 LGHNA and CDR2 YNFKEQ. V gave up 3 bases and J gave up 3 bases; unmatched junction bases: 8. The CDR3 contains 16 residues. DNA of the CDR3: TGTGCCAGCAGCCAGGCTGGGACTAGCGAGGACTACGAGCAGTACTTC. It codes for CASSQAGTSEDYEQYF.

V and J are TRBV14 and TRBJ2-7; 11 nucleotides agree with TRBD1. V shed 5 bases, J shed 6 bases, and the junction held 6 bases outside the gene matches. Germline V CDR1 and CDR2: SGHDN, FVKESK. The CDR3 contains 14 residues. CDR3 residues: CASSDRDRGSEQYF. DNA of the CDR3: TGTGCCAGCAGCGACCGGGACAGGGGGAGCGAGCAGTACTTC.

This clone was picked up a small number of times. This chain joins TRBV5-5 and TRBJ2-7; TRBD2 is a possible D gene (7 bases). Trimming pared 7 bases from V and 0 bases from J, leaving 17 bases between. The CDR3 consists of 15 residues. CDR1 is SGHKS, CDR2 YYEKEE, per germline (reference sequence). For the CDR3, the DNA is TGTGCCAGCGGCTGGGGGGGCCGCATCTCCTACGAGCAGTACTTC. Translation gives CASGWGGRISYEQYF.